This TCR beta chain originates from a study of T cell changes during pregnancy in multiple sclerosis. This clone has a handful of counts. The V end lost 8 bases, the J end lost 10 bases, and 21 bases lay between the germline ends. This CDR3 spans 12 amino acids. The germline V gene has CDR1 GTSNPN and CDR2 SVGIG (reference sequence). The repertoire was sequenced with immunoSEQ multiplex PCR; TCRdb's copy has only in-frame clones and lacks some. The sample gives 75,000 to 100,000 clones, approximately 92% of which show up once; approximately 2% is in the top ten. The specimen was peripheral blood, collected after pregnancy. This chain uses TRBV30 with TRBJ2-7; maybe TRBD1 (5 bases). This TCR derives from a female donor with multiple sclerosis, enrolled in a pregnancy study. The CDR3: CATSPGSASQYF. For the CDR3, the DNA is TGTGCCACCTCACCAGGGTCCGCGAGTCAGTACTTC. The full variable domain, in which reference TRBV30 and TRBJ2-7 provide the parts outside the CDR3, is SQTIHQWPATLVQPVGSPLSLECTVEGTSNPNLYWYRQAAGRGLQLLFYSVGIGQISSEVPQNLSASRPQDRQFILSSKKLLLSDSGFYLCATSPGSASQYFGPGTRLTVT.